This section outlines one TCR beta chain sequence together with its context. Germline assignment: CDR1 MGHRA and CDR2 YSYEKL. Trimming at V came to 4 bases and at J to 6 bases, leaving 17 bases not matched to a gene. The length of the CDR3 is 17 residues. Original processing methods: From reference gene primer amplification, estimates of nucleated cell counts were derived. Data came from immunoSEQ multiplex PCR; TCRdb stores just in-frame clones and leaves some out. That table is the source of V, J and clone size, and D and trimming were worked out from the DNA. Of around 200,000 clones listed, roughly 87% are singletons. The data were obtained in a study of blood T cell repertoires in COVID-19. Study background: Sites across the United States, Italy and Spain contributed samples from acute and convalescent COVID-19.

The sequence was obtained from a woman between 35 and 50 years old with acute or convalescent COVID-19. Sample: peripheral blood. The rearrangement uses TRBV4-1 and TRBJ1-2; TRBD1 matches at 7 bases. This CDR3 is CASSPMGQRGPRDGYTF. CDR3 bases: TGCGCCAGCAGCCCGATGGGACAGAGGGGACCCAGGGATGGCTACACCTTC.